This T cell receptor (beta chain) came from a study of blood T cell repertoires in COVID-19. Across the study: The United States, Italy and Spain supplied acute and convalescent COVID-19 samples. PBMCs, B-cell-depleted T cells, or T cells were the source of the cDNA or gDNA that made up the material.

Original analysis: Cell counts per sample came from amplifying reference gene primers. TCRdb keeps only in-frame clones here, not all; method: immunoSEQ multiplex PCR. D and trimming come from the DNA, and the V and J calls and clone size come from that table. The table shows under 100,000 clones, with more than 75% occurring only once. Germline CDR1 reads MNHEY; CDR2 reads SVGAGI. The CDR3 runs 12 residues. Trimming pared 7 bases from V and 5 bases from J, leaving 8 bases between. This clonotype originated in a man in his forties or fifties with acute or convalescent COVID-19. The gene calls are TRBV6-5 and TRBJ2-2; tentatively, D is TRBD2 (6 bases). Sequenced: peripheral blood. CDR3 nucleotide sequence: TGTGCCAGCACTGGGAGGACCGGGGAGCTGTTTTTT. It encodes CASTGRTGELFF.